Below, one T cell receptor (beta chain) is given with its context. This table comes from immunoSEQ multiplex PCR, and its TCRdb copy is limited to in-frame clones, with some not included. In the table there are 200,000 to 250,000 clones, about 85% of which are singletons. This entry comes from a study of blood T cell repertoires in COVID-19. Study information: Sources were T cells, B-cell-depleted T cells, or PBMCs; the material itself was cDNA or gDNA.

The germline V gene has CDR1 LGHNA and CDR2 YNFKEQ. The ends were cut back, 1 base at V and 4 bases at J, with 10 bases in the middle. The CDR3 length is 14 residues. This clonotype was obtained from an elderly woman with active or convalescent COVID-19. The V and J genes are TRBV4-2 and TRBJ1-2; D not resolved. The material sequenced was peripheral blood. Written as DNA, the CDR3 is TGTGCCAGCAGCCAAGTGGACGGGGTCTATGGCTACACCTTC. This sequence encodes CASSQVDGVYGYTF.